This T cell receptor beta chain came from a study of blood T cells in healthy people across ages. CDR1 is SGHTA and CDR2 is FQGNSA in the germline V gene. This CDR3 is 15 amino acids long. With 1 base clipped from V and 3 bases from J, the junction kept 5 bases outside the gene matches. A second PCR, run for about 7 to 11 cycles, used a sample-barcoded 5' primer plus a J-beta primer mix. TCRdb re-called the 5' RACE reads with MiXCR, one entry per CDR3 protein. The sample has about 1.1 million distinct CDR3 sequences, 35% to 45% seen once. This clonotype came up many times. The sequencing sample was made of blood. The receptor was derived from a man younger than 35 in good health. The chain uses TRBV7-2 and TRBJ1-1, with TRBD1 matching over 7 bases. As DNA, the CDR3 is TGTGCCAGCAGCTTAGTGGGTCAGGGGGACACTGAAGCTTTCTTT. It specifies CASSLVGQGDTEAFF.